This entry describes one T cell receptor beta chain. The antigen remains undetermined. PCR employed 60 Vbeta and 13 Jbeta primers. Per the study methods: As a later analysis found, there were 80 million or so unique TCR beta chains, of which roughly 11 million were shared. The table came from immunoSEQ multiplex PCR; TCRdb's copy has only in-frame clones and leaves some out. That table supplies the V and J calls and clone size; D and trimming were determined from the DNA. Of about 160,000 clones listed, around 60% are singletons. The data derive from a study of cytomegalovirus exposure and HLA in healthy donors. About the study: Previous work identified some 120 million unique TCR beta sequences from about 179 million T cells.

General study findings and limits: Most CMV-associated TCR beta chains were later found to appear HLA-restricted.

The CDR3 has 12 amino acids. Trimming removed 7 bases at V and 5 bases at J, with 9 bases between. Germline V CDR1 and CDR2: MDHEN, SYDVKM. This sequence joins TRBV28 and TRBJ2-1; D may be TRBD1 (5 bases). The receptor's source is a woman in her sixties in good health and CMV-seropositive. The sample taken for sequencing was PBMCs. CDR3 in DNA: TGTGCCAGCATAGGGGCCAACAATGAGCAGTTCTTC. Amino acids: CASIGANNEQFF. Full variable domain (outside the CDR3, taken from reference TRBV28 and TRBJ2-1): DVKVTQSSRYLVKRTGEKVFLECVQDMDHENMFWYRQDPGLGLRLIYFSYDVKMKEKGDIPEGYSVSREKKERFSLILESASTNQTSMYLCASIGANNEQFFGPGTRLTVL.